This TCR beta chain was documented in a study of circulating and synovial CD4+ cells in juvenile arthritis. This clone was seen a few times. Its antigen is unknown. In the same sample, other DNA sequences code for this CDR3. TCRdb's table, derived via immunoSEQ multiplex PCR, lists solely in-frame clones and lacks some. Altogether about 32,000 clones are present, around 93% being singletons, with the ten largest covering 2.5% to 3%. Study observations and caveats: Compared with bulk blood, circulating pathogenic-like lymphocytes shared substantially more CDR3 sequences with synovial T cells. Diversity here was lower than in bulk blood CD4 cells.

V was pared by 5 bases and J by 5 bases, with 9 bases of the junction left unmatched. The CDR3 length is 15 residues. Germline CDR1 SEHNR, CDR2 FQNEAQ (reference sequence). Donors were patients with active juvenile idiopathic arthritis. The sample comprised CD4+ T cells from blood. The sequence was collected from a human donor with juvenile idiopathic arthritis. The chain couples TRBV7-9 to TRBJ2-5; 9 positions agree with TRBD1. This CDR3 reads CASSHKQGAWETQYF. The DNA for the CDR3 is TGTGCCAGCAGCCATAAACAGGGGGCTTGGGAGACCCAGTACTTC. Full variable domain (remainder filled in from reference TRBV7-9 and TRBJ2-5): DTGVSQNPRHKITKRGQNVTFRCDPISEHNRLYWYRQTLGQGPEFLTYFQNEAQLEKSRLLSDRFSAERPKGSFSTLEIQRTEQGDSAMYLCASSHKQGAWETQYFGPGTRLLVL.